The T cell receptor (beta chain) under discussion was sequenced for a study of patients and donors after allogeneic stem cell transplantation. TCRdb reanalysed the RT-PCR reads using MiXCR and keeps one entry per CDR3 protein. The table lists 190,000 or so distinct CDR3 sequences, less than 50% of them singletons. Germline V gives CDR1 MNHNS, CDR2 SASEGT. Trimming removed 11 bases from V and 9 bases from J, with 14 bases in between. This CDR3 region has 11 residues. The source is a human donor who was either an allogeneic HSCT recipient or a stem cell or donor lymphocyte infusion donor (not recorded which). It is not recorded whose cells these are; they may come from a transplant donor. The sequencing input was blood, either unsorted or a sorted T cell fraction (not recorded which). The rearrangement uses TRBV6-1 and TRBJ2-1, with D unclear. The chain's CDR3 is CALAQFGEQFF. In DNA form, the CDR3 reads TGTGCCTTGGCACAGTTCGGTGAGCAGTTCTTC.